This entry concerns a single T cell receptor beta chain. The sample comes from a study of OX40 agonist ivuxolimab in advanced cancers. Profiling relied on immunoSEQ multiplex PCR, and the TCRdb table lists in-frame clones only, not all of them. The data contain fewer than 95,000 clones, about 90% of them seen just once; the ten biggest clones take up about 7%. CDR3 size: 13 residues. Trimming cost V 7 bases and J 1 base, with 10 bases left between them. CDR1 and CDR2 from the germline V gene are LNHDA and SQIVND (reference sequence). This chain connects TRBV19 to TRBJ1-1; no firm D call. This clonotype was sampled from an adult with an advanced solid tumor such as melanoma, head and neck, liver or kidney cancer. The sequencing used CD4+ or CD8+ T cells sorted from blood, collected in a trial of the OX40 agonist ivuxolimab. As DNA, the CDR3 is TGTGCCAGTATCACCGGGCAGAACACTGAAGCTTTCTTT. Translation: CASITGQNTEAFF.